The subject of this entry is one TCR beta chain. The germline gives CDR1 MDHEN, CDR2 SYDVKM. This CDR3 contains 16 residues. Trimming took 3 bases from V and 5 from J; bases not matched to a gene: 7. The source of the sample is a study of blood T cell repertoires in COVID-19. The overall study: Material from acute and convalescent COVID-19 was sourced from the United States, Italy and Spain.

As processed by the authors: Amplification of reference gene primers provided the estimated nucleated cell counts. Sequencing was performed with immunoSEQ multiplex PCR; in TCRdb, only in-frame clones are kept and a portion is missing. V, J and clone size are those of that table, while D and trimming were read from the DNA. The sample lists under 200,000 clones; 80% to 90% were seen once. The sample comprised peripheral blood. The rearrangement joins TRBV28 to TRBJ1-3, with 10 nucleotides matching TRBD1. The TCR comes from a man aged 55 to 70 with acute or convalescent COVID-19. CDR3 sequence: CASSFAGTGDRNTIYF. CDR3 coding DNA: TGTGCCAGCAGTTTCGCAGGGACAGGGGATAGAAACACCATATATTTT.